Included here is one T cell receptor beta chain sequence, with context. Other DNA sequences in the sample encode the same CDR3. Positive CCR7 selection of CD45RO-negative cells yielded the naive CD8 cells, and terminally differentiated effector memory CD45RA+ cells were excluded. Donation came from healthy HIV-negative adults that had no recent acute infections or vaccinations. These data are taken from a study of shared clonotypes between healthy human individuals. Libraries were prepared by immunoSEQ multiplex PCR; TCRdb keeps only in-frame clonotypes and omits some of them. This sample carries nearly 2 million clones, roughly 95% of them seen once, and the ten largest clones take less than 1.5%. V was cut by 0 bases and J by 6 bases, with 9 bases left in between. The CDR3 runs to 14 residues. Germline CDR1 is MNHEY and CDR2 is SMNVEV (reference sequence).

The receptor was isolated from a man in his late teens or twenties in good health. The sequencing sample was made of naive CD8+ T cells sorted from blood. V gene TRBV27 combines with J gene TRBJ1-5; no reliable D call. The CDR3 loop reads CASSLSGVGQPQHF. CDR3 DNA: TGTGCCAGCAGTTTATCCGGGGTGGGTCAGCCCCAGCATTTT.